The table lists the clone carrying this T cell receptor beta chain with many counts. Its antigen is undetermined. The authors made TCR beta libraries by quantitative 5'-RACE with molecular barcodes. MiXCR, run by TCRdb on the 5' RACE reads, gives a single entry per CDR3 protein. The profile shows under 250,000 distinct CDR3 sequences, 6% to 8% of them singletons. The record originates from a study of CD8 T cells in ankylosing spondylitis. Notes on the study in general: Ankylosing spondylitis blood appeared to carry a characteristic TCR beta motif of roughly eight highly homologous variants. Reportedly, significant enrichment of disease-linked clones occurred in matched ankylosing spondylitis synovial fluid.

This sequence was found in a male donor with ankylosing spondylitis. Source material: blood, either unsorted or a sorted T cell fraction (not recorded which).

CDR3 loop: CASRGGNTIYF. CDR3 DNA sequence: TGTGCCAGCAGGGGAGGAAACACCATATATTTT. J is TRBJ1-3 and V is TRBV12-3 or TRBV12-4; D gene uncertain. This CDR3 spans 11 amino acids. V was cut by 6 bases and J by 4 bases, with 4 bases left in between.